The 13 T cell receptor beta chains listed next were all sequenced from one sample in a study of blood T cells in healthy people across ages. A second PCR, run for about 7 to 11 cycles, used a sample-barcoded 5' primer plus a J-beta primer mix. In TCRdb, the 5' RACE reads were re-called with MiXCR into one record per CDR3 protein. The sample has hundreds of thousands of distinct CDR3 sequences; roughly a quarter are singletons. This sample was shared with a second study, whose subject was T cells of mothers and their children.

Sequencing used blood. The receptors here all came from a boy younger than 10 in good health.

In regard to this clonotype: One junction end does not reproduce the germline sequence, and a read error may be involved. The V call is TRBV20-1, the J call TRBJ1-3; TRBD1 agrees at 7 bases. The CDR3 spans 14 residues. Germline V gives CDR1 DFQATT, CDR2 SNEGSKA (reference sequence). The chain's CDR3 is CSAGDRAAGNTIYF. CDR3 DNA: TGCAGTGCTGGAGACAGGGCGGCGGGAAACACCATATATTTT.

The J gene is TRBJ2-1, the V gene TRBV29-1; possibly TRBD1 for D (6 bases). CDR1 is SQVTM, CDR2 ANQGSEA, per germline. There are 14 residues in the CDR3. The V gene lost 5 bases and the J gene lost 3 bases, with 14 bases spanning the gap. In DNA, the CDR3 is TGCAGCGTTTCTCAGGGGCGCAACTACAATGAGCAGTTCTTC. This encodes CSVSQGRNYNEQFF.

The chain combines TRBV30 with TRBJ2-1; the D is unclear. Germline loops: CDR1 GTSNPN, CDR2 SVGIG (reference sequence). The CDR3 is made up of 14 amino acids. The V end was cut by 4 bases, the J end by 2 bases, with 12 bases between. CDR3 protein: CAWKNGLPYNEQFF. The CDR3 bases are TGTGCCTGGAAGAATGGGTTGCCCTACAATGAGCAGTTCTTC.

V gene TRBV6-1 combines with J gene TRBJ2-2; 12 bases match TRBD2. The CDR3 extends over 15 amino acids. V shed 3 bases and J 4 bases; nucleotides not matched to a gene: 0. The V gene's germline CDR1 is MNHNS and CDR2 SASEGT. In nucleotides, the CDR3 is TGTGCCAGCAGTGAGACTAGCGGGAGCACCGGGGAGCTGTTTTTT. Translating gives CASSETSGSTGELFF.

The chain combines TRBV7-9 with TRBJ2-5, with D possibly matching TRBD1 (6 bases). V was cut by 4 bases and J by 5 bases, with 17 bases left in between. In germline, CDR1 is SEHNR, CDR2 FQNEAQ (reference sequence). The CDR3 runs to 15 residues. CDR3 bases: TGTGCCAGCAGCTACCCGCAGGGGCAGAGGGAGACCCAGTACTTC. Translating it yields CASSYPQGQRETQYF.

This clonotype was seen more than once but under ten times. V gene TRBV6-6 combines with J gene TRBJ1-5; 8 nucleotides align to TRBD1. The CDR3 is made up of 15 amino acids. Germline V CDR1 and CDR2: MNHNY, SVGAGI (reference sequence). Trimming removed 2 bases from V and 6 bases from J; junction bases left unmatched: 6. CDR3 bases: TGTGCCAGCAGTTACCTCAGGGGGCCCAGTCAGCCCCAGCATTTT. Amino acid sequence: CASSYLRGPSQPQHF.

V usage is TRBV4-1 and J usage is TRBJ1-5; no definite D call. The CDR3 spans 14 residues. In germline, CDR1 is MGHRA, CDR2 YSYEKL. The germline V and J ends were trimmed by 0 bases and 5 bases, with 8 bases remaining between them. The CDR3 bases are TGCGCCAGCAGCCAAGATCCCAGCTATCAGCCCCAGCATTTT. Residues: CASSQDPSYQPQHF.

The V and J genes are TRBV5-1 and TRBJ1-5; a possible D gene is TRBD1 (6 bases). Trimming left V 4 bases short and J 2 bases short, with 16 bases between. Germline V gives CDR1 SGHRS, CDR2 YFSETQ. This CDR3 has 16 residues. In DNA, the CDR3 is TGCGCCAGCAGCCCTACAGGGATATCTGGCAATCAGCCCCAGCATTTT. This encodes CASSPTGISGNQPQHF.

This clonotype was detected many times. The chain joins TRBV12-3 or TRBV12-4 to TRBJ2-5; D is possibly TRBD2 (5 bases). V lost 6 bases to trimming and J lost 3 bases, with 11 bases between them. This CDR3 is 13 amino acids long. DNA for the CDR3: TGTGCCAGCAGCTTTTCCGGGAAAGAGACCCAGTACTTC. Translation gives CASSFSGKETQYF.

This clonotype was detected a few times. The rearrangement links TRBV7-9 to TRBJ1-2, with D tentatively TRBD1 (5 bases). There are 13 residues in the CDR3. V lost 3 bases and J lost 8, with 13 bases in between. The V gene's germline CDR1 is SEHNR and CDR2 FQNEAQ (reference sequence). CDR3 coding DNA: TGTGCCAGCAGCTTCCGGGGGGAACAGGGCTACACCTTC. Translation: CASSFRGEQGYTF.

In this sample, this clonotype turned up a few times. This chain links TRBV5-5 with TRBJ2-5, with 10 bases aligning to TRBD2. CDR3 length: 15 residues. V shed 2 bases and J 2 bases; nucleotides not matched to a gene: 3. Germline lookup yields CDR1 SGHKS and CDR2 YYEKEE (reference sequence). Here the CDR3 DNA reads TGTGCCAGCAGCTTCCTAGCGGGGGTGCAAGAGACCCAGTACTTC. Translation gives CASSFLAGVQETQYF.

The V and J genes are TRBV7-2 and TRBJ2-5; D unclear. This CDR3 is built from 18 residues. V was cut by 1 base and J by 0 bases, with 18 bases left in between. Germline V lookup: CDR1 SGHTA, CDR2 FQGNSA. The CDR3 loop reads CASSLVQAASAHQETQYF. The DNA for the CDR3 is TGTGCCAGCAGCTTAGTCCAGGCCGCCTCGGCTCACCAAGAGACCCAGTACTTC.

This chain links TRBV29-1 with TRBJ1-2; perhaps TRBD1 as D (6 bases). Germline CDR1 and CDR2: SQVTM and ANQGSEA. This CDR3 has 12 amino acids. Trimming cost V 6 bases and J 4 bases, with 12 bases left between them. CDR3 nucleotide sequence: TGCAGCGTGACCACAGGGCGCTATGGCTACACCTTC. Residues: CSVTTGRYGYTF. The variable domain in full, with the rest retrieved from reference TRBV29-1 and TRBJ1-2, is SAVISQKPSRDICQRGTSLTIQCQVDSQVTMMFWYRQQPGQSLTLIATANQGSEATYESGFVIDKFPISRPNLTFSTLTVSNMSPEDSSIYLCSVTTGRYGYTFGSGTRLTVV.